A single sample is the source of the 10 T cell receptor beta chains below, sequenced in a study of response to subunit inactivated influenza vaccine. TCRdb re-called the RT-PCR reads with MiXCR, one entry per CDR3 protein. The profile shows roughly 570,000 distinct CDR3 sequences, around 13% of them singletons. The material sequenced was PBMCs from blood, taken about 40 days after vaccination. All receptors derive from a man between 50 and 59 years old who received an inactivated influenza vaccine.

This clonotype was observed a handful of times. The rearrangement links TRBV11-2 to TRBJ1-3; 8 nucleotides match TRBD1. This CDR3 spans 18 amino acids. The ends lost 5 bases at V and 0 bases at J; junction bases unmatched: 12. Germline values: CDR1 SGHAT, CDR2 FQNNGV. The CDR3 region is CASSLGQGLIFSGNTIYF. The CDR3 DNA reads as TGTGCCAGCAGCCTCGGACAGGGTTTAATTTTCTCTGGAAACACCATATATTTT.

A note on this clonotype: A much larger clone sits a single nucleotide away, making a read error possible. The V call is TRBV7-3, the J call TRBJ2-3; 13 nucleotides match TRBD2. The CDR3 is made up of 18 amino acids. Germline V gene lookup returns CDR1 SGHTA and CDR2 FQGTGA. The CDR3 DNA reads as TGTGTCAGCAGCCTACATCACTTGACTAGCGGGAGGTTAGATACGCAGTATTTT. Protein sequence: CVSSLHHLTSGRLDTQYF.

The sample holds a few counts of this clonotype. V and J are TRBV10-2 and TRBJ2-7; the D gene could be TRBD1 or TRBD2 (6 bases each). The V and J ends lost 4 bases and 2 bases respectively, with 15 bases between them. The CDR3 is made up of 15 amino acids. CDR1 is WSHSY, CDR2 SAAADI, per germline. CDR3 in amino acids: CASSAGGTRPYEQYF. The CDR3 bases are TGCGCCAGCAGTGCTGGCGGGACAAGACCCTACGAGCAGTACTTC.

This clonotype was detected a few times. The V and J genes are TRBV5-1 and TRBJ1-1, with 7 bases lining up with TRBD1. Germline values: CDR1 SGHRS, CDR2 YFSETQ. This CDR3 is built from 15 residues. Germline trimming cut 3 bases from V and 5 bases from J; bases unmatched to any gene: 10. DNA for the CDR3: TGCGCCAGCAGCTGGGCGGAGGGGGCATGGACTGAAGCTTTCTTT. Translation gives CASSWAEGAWTEAFF. The entire variable domain, with the rest obtained from reference TRBV5-1 and TRBJ1-1, is as follows: KAGVTQTPRYLIKTRGQQVTLSCSPISGHRSVSWYQQTPGQGLQFLFEYFSETQRNKGNFPGRFSGRQFSNSRSEMNVSTLELGDSALYLCASSWAEGAWTEAFFGQGTRLTVV.

CDR3 amino acids: CASRGVGQLNEQFF. The CDR3, as DNA: TGTGCCAGCAGGGGGGTCGGCCAGCTCAATGAGCAGTTCTTC. The chain carries TRBV7-6 and TRBJ2-1, with D possibly called TRBD1 or TRBD2 (5 bases each). Deletions cut 6 bases from V and 6 bases from J, with 15 bases between. Per the germline V gene, CDR1 is SGHVS and CDR2 is FNYEAQ. This CDR3 is 14 amino acids long. The full variable domain, with the rest looked up from reference TRBV7-6 and TRBJ2-1, is GAGVSQSPRYKVTKRGQDVALRCDPISGHVSLYWYRQALGQGPEFLTYFNYEAQQDKSGLPNDRFSAERPEGSISTLTIQRTEQRDSAMYRCASRGVGQLNEQFFGPGTRLTVL.

This clonotype has just a few counts. This chain uses TRBV7-2 with TRBJ2-7; 7 bases line up with TRBD2. The CDR3 covers 16 residues. V lost 4 bases to trimming and J lost 2 bases; unmatched junction nucleotides: 11. The V gene's germline CDR1 is SGHTA and CDR2 FQGNSA. The CDR3 DNA sequence: TGTGCCAGCAGCTCCTCAAGGGCTCTAGCGGCCTACGAGCAGTACTTC. Translation gives CASSSSRALAAYEQYF.

The chain has TRBV7-9 and TRBJ1-2, with D possibly being TRBD1 (6 bases). Germline V gives CDR1 SEHNR, CDR2 FQNEAQ (reference sequence). Deletions cut 2 bases from V and 5 bases from J, with 15 bases between. The CDR3 totals 15 residues. As DNA, the CDR3 is TGTGCCAGCAGCTTAACGGGGCCAGGGGAATATGGCTACACCTTC. Translating it yields CASSLTGPGEYGYTF.

This chain connects TRBV12-3 or TRBV12-4 to TRBJ2-3; 7 bases match TRBD1. V lost 6 bases, J lost 5 bases, and 11 bases stayed unmatched. This CDR3 region has 15 residues. As DNA, the CDR3 is TGTGCCAGCAGCCGACCGGGACAGTATAGAGATACGCAGTATTTT. Translating gives CASSRPGQYRDTQYF.

Here the CDR3 reads CASSFTGTDHSGANVLTF. CDR3 bases: TGTGCCAGCAGTTTTACCGGGACCGACCACTCTGGGGCCAACGTCCTGACTTTC. The V and J genes are TRBV7-6 and TRBJ2-6, with D tentatively TRBD1 or TRBD2 (5 bases each). This CDR3 comprises 18 residues. From germline, CDR1 is SGHVS and CDR2 FNYEAQ. Trimming left V 6 bases short and J 0 bases short, with 18 bases between.

This clonotype was detected a few times. The V and J genes are TRBV25-1 and TRBJ1-1, with unresolved D. V shed 3 bases and J shed 8 bases, with 13 bases lying between them. The CDR3 has 13 residues. Germline values: CDR1 MGHDK, CDR2 SYGVNS. As DNA, the CDR3 is TGTGCCAGCAGTGATTTTGAGCCCAGCGAAGCTTTCTTT. Protein sequence: CASSDFEPSEAFF.